The rows below give T cell receptor beta chains drawn from one sample of a study of T cell responses to AZD1222 COVID-19 vaccine. Sequenced by immunoSEQ multiplex PCR; TCRdb stores in-frame clones only, minus some. The table lists tens of thousands of clones, roughly 84% of them singletons. Sequencing was performed on peripheral blood, taken 28 days after the second AZD1222 dose. These receptors were collected from an adult who received the AZD1222 COVID-19 vaccine. The CDR3 runs from the conserved cysteine through the conserved F or W. D genes are given only for firm matches. Not all rows give a size; the values are once, few, many and, for expanded clones, a class.

d_gene,abundance,j_gene,v_gene,CDR3nt,CDR3aa
-,once,TRBJ1-4,TRBV19,TGTGCCAGTAGTCCTGACCGGACCGCTAATGAAAAACTGTTTTTT,CASSPDRTANEKLFF
-,-,TRBJ1-2,TRBV18,TGTGCCACCAATTTCGGGACACAGTATGGCTACACCTTC,CATNFGTQYGYTF
TRBD2,-,TRBJ2-5,TRBV13,TGTGCCAGCAGCTTACAGGGACTAGTACAAGAGACCCAGTACTTC,CASSLQGLVQETQYF
TRBD1,-,TRBJ1-1,TRBV5-1,TGCGCCAGCAGCCTGGGACAGGGCCGTGAAGCTTTCTTT,CASSLGQGREAFF
TRBD1,-,TRBJ2-3,TRBV3-1/TRBV3-2,TGTGCCAGCAGCCAACAGGGACAGGCTAGCACAGATACGCAGTATTTT,CASSQQGQASTDTQYF
-,-,TRBJ1-3,TRBV7-8,TGTGCCAGCAGCACTATAAGCTCTGGAAACACCATATATTTT,CASSTISSGNTIYF
-,-,TRBJ2-6,TRBV5-1,TGCGCCAGCAGCTTGGGCCCCCGAGGGCAGCAGTACTCTGGGGCCAACGTCCTGACTTTC,CASSLGPRGQQYSGANVLTF
-,-,TRBJ1-2,TRBV9,TGTGCCAGCAGCCGCTCCGAGACGGCGTATGGCTACACCTTC,CASSRSETAYGYTF
TRBD1,-,TRBJ2-7,TRBV5-4,TGTGCCAGCAGCTTACAGGGGCGCCCCTACGAGCAGTACTTC,CASSLQGRPYEQYF
-,-,TRBJ2-5,TRBV5-1,TGCGCCAGCAGCTTAGCCGGGAGCCAAGAGACCCAGTACTTC,CASSLAGSQETQYF
-,-,TRBJ1-5,TRBV7-9,TGTGCCAGCAGCTTAGGGGGCGGGGGAGGCAATCAGCCCCAGCATTTT,CASSLGGGGGNQPQHF
TRBD1,few,TRBJ1-2,TRBV29-1,TGCAGCGTCTCCGGACAGGGCTCGAATGGCTACACCTTC,CSVSGQGSNGYTF
TRBD1,-,TRBJ1-5,TRBV28,TGTGCCAGCAGTTTTTATGCGGGGACAGGGAATCAGCCCCAGCATTTT,CASSFYAGTGNQPQHF
TRBD1,once,TRBJ2-7,TRBV3-1/TRBV3-2,TGTGCCAGCACCACAGGGGGATCCTACGAGCAGTACTTC,CASTTGGSYEQYF
TRBD1,once,TRBJ2-1,TRBV6-5,TGTGCCAGCAGTTACGAGGACAGGCTGGGGAATGAGCAGTTCTTC,CASSYEDRLGNEQFF
-,-,TRBJ2-5,TRBV7-8,TGTGCCAGCAGCTCACGACAAATTCAAGAGACCCAGTACTTC,CASSSRQIQETQYF
TRBD1,-,TRBJ1-1,TRBV9,TGTGCCAGCAGCCCTCAGACAGGGCTGAACACTGAAGCTTTCTTT,CASSPQTGLNTEAFF
-,-,TRBJ1-5,TRBV10-3,TGTGCCATCAGGGGGGGTGAAAATCAGCCCCAGCATTTT,CAIRGGENQPQHF